The clone carrying this T cell receptor beta chain was recorded only once. Per the authors' pipeline: Amplification from reference gene primers served as the basis for estimated nucleated cell counts. TCRdb's table, derived via immunoSEQ multiplex PCR, lists solely in-frame clones and lacks some. The DNA was the basis for D and trimming; V, J and clone size are from that table. The table lists almost 95,000 clones, 80% to 85% of them singletons. CDR1 and CDR2 (germline): MDHEN, SYDVKM. Unmatched junction bases numbered 5, after V lost 1 base and J lost 6 bases. This CDR3 region has 15 residues. This entry belongs to a study of blood T cell repertoires in COVID-19. Study-wide background: Acute and convalescent COVID-19 specimens originated in the United States, Italy and Spain. PBMCs, B-cell-depleted T cells, or T cells provided the cDNA or gDNA that made up the material.

Source material: peripheral blood. The rearrangement links TRBV28 to TRBJ1-4, with TRBD1 matching over 7 bases. The sequence was collected from a man in his 60s with acute or convalescent COVID-19. The chain's CDR3 is CASSLYRGADEKLFF. CDR3 DNA sequence: TGTGCCAGCAGTTTATACAGGGGCGCGGATGAAAAACTGTTTTTT.